This TCR beta chain emerged from a study of T cell changes during pregnancy in multiple sclerosis. Some clones are missing from TCRdb's copy, which holds only in-frame ones; the method was immunoSEQ multiplex PCR. The table has around 40,000 clones, around 93% seen once; the top ten hold 0.61%. J was trimmed by 8 bases and V by 1 base; bases with no gene match: 12. The CDR3 sequence is 16 residues long. Germline V CDR1 and CDR2: MNHNS, SASEGT. V and J are TRBV6-1 and TRBJ1-2; 8 bases line up with TRBD1. The specimen was CD4+ T cells from peripheral blood mononuclear cells, collected in the third trimester of pregnancy. This clonotype was sampled from a female donor with multiple sclerosis, enrolled in a pregnancy study. This CDR3 reads CASSEVVGRGPGGYTF. The CDR3 DNA reads as TGTGCCAGCAGTGAAGTCGTGGGCAGGGGGCCGGGGGGCTACACCTTC.